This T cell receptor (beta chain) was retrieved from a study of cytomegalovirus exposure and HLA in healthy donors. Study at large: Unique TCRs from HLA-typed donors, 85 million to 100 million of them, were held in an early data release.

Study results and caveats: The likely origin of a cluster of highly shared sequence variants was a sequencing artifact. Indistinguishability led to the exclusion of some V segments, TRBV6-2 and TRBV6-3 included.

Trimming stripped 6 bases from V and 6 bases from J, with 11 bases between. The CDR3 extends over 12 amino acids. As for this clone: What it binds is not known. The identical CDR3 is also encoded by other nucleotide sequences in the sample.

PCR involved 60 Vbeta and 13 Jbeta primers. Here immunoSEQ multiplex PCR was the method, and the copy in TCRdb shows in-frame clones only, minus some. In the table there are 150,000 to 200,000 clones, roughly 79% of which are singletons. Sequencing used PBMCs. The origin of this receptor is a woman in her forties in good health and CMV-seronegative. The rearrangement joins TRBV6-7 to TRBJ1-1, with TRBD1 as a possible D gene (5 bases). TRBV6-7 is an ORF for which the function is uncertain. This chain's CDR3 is CASRMGGSEAFF. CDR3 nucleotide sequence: TGTGCCAGCAGAATGGGGGGTTCTGAAGCTTTCTTT.